This TCR beta chain was recorded in a study of response to subunit inactivated influenza vaccine. Germline V gene data show CDR1 as SQVTM and CDR2 as ANQGSEA. Trimming took 1 base from V and 0 from J, leaving 10 bases between them. CDR3 length: 15 residues. Study results and caveats: Authors suggested seasonal influenza vaccinations each recruit few new T cells.

TCRdb re-derived calls from the RT-PCR reads in MiXCR, one entry per CDR3 protein. The repertoire holds roughly 650,000 distinct CDR3 sequences, with 15% to 19% as singletons. The count of this clonotype is one. Its target is unknown. The source material was PBMCs from blood, sampled roughly 12 days after vaccination. This chain uses TRBV29-1 with TRBJ2-1, with a tentative D call TRBD2 (5 bases). The source is a man aged 50 or older who received an inactivated influenza vaccine. The CDR3 nucleotides are TGCAGCGTTGAAGTGGACTCAAGCTCCTACAATGAGCAGTTCTTC. Its protein product is CSVEVDSSSYNEQFF.